The clone carrying this TCR beta chain occurred a few times. Its target is not known. The record originates from a study of cytomegalovirus exposure and HLA in healthy donors. Turning to the study itself: Researchers previously reported finding 117 million unique TCR beta sequences from roughly 170 million T cells.

After removal of 5 bases from V and 7 bases from J, the junction contained 2 bases not matched to a gene. The CDR3 spans 13 residues. Germline assignment: CDR1 MDHEN and CDR2 SYDVKM. The PCR made use of 60 Vbeta and 13 Jbeta primers. Repertoires were generated with immunoSEQ multiplex PCR, while TCRdb's copy carries only in-frame clones and drops some. The sample lists 60,000 to 90,000 clones; around three quarters were seen once. Notes on the study in general: Researchers reported in a later analysis that common viral pathogens appeared linked to several top clusters. Later work showed greater clonal expansion in HLA-associated TCR beta chains than in equally common others.

This sequence was found in a woman between 50 and 59 years old in good health and CMV-seropositive. Sequencing was done on a sample of PBMCs. J is TRBJ1-3 and V is TRBV28; 10 bases match TRBD1. The CDR3 DNA follows: TGTGCCAGCAGTGACAGGGGGCCGAACACCATATATTTT. It specifies CASSDRGPNTIYF.